This TCR beta chain was identified in a study of blood T cells in healthy people across ages. Each sample had at least 7 million PBMCs isolated. V shed 0 bases and J shed 5 bases, with 17 bases lying between them. The CDR3 runs 16 residues. Germline CDR1 reads SEHNR; CDR2 reads FQNEAQ (reference sequence). Using a J-beta primer mix together with a sample-barcoded 5' primer, a second PCR was run for roughly 7 to 11 cycles. A single record per CDR3 protein comes from TCRdb applying MiXCR to the 5' RACE reads. The repertoire consists of roughly 1.7 million distinct CDR3 sequences, with approximately 32% occurring once and the leading ten covering around 11%.

Sequenced sample: blood. This receptor was obtained from a woman aged 30 to 39 in good health. The chain employs TRBV7-9 and TRBJ2-7, with TRBD2 as a possible D gene (6 bases). The CDR3 loop reads CASSLATGGVTHEQYF. The CDR3 DNA reads as TGTGCCAGCAGCTTAGCCACAGGAGGGGTCACGCACGAGCAGTACTTC.